The 10 T cell receptor beta chains below were found in one sample sequenced in a study of cytomegalovirus exposure and HLA in healthy donors. Researchers ran the PCR with 60 Vbeta and 13 Jbeta primers. Here immunoSEQ multiplex PCR was the method, and the copy in TCRdb shows in-frame clones only, minus some. The data hold about 160,000 clones, with roughly 79% observed a single time. Sequenced: PBMCs. The source of these receptors is a woman in her fifties or sixties in good health and CMV-seropositive.

In its sample, this clone was seen a few times. CDR3 bases: TGTGCCAGCAGTTTTAGCTCTGGAAACACCATATATTTT. Its translation is CASSFSSGNTIYF. The V and J genes are TRBV28 and TRBJ1-3; D not resolved. The V end lost 3 bases, the J end lost 0 bases, and 3 bases lay between the germline ends. The CDR3 is made up of 13 amino acids. Per the germline V gene, CDR1 is MDHEN and CDR2 is SYDVKM.

The chain joins TRBV18 to TRBJ1-1; 8 bases map to TRBD1. There are 13 residues in the CDR3. The V gene end was trimmed by 0 bases and the J gene end by 8 bases; junction bases not matched to a gene: 2. Germline V lookup: CDR1 KGHSH, CDR2 LQKENI. This CDR3 is CASSPPGDREAFF. The CDR3 coding sequence is TGTGCCAGCTCACCACCGGGGGACAGGGAAGCTTTCTTT. Full variable domain (missing parts from reference TRBV18 and TRBJ1-1): NAGVMQNPRHLVRRRGQEARLRCSPMKGHSHVYWYRQLPEEGLKFMVYLQKENIIDESGMPKERFSAEFPKEGPSILRIQQVVRGDSAAYFCASSPPGDREAFFGQGTRLTVV.

This chain joins TRBV30 and TRBJ2-3; D may be TRBD2 (7 bases). With 1 base removed from V and 5 bases from J, the gap between germline ends came to 10 bases. CDR3 length: 13 amino acids. From germline, CDR1 is GTSNPN and CDR2 SVGIG (reference sequence). CDR3 DNA sequence: TGTGCCTGGAGTGGCGGGGGCGGAGATACGCAGTATTTT. Encoded protein: CAWSGGGGDTQYF.

The chain is built from TRBV7-2 and TRBJ1-6, with 8 bases that match TRBD1. V lost 5 bases to trimming and J lost 5 bases; unmatched junction nucleotides: 8. This CDR3 has 16 amino acids. Germline V lookup: CDR1 SGHTA, CDR2 FQGNSA. CDR3 residues: CASSRPQGADNSPLHF. CDR3 coding DNA: TGTGCCAGCAGCCGCCCCCAGGGGGCGGATAATTCACCCCTCCACTTT.

A single count supports this clone. The genes are TRBV19 and TRBJ2-5, with D possibly TRBD1 on 6 matching bases. CDR1 LNHDA and CDR2 SQIVND come from the germline V gene (reference sequence). With 1 base removed from V and 5 bases from J, the gap between germline ends came to 11 bases. This CDR3 region has 14 residues. The CDR3, as DNA: TGTGCCAGTAGTATAGTGGGCAGGGGTGAGACCCAGTACTTC. Its protein product is CASSIVGRGETQYF.

The rearrangement links TRBV4-3 to TRBJ2-1; 14 bases map to TRBD2. With V trimmed by 4 bases and J by 0 bases, 11 bases remained unmatched. Germline V gene lookup returns CDR1 LGHNA and CDR2 YSLEER. The CDR3 loop spans 20 amino acids. In nucleotides, the CDR3 is TGCGCCAGCAGCCCACTCCCGGGACTAGCGGGGGATGACTCCTACAATGAGCAGTTCTTC. Translation gives CASSPLPGLAGDDSYNEQFF.

The CDR3 DNA sequence: TGTGCCAGCAGCTTAGTCAGCGGGGGGGTGGGGACCCAGTACTTC. This gives the protein CASSLVSGGVGTQYF. The chain carries TRBV7-8 and TRBJ2-5; 10 bases map to TRBD2. The CDR3 has 15 amino acids. V was clipped by 1 base and J by 7 bases; unmatched bases: 6. CDR1 SGHVS and CDR2 FQNEAQ come from the germline V gene.

A note on this clone: The junction differs from germline at one of its ends, possibly a read error. The rearrangement links TRBV9 to TRBJ2-3; TRBD2 matches at 7 bases. The CDR3 loop spans 13 amino acids. CDR1 and CDR2 from the germline V gene are SGDLS and YYNGEE. The CDR3 spells CVSNLVAGDTQYF. The CDR3 DNA is TGTGTCAGCAACCTGGTAGCGGGAGATACGCAGTATTTT.

The V gene is TRBV2, the J gene TRBJ1-1; 7 positions agree with TRBD1. V lost 6 bases to trimming and J lost 0 bases; unmatched junction nucleotides: 4. The CDR3 has 14 residues. Germline V gives CDR1 SNHLY, CDR2 FYNNEI. CDR3 in DNA: TGTGCCAGCAGCTCGGGACAGATGAACACTGAAGCTTTCTTT. Translation: CASSSGQMNTEAFF.

The gene calls are TRBV5-1 and TRBJ2-3; the D is unclear. With 2 bases removed from V and 0 bases from J, the gap between germline ends came to 10 bases. From germline, CDR1 is SGHRS and CDR2 YFSETQ. The CDR3 is 15 residues long. The CDR3 DNA follows: TGCGCCAGCAGCTTAGTGGGCGCGAGCACAGATACGCAGTATTTT. It specifies CASSLVGASTDTQYF.